This T cell receptor (beta chain) was profiled in a study of spatial heterogeneity in lung cancer. The CDR3 length is 14 residues. The V and J ends lost 5 bases and 9 bases respectively, with 14 bases between them. Germline V lookup: CDR1 SGHTA, CDR2 FQGNSA. Carried by each TCR cDNA molecule was a unique molecular identifier. TCRdb used MiXCR to reprocess the 5' RACE reads, holding one entry per CDR3 protein. Of roughly 79,000 distinct CDR3 sequences listed, 7% to 9% are singletons. Described time point: sample taken at primary tumor resection. The authors sequenced whole RNA from tumor, nontumor lung or frozen PBMC without sorting.

The receptor was derived from a male donor with early-stage non-small cell lung cancer. V gene TRBV7-2 combines with J gene TRBJ2-6; tentatively, D is TRBD1 (6 bases). The material sequenced was PBMCs, taken at surgery. The CDR3 DNA reads as TGTGCCAGCAGCCCGGGACAAGCGTTCAACGTCCTGACTTTC. Translating gives CASSPGQAFNVLTF.